This T cell receptor beta chain was recorded in a study of T cell responses to AZD1222 COVID-19 vaccine. Whole-study results and caveats: Reportedly, nearly half the spike-specific TCRs target unmutated variant regions. Repertoires were obtained solely post-peak T cell response. A mostly white British donor set with more females was recruited, and clonal diversity was possibly underestimated.

Method: immunoSEQ multiplex PCR; TCRdb's copy keeps in-frame clones and lacks some. The sample yields 130,000 or so clones, roughly nine tenths seen once. Second-dose groups at about 4 or about 12 weeks were pooled. Concerning this clone: Its target is not known.

Source: peripheral blood, taken 28 days after the second AZD1222 dose. The receptor comes from an adult who received the AZD1222 COVID-19 vaccine.

DNA of the CDR3: TGTGCCAGCAGTTCGATTAAAGCAGGGCGGCGGGAGCTGCCCCAGCATTTT. This gives the protein CASSSIKAGRRELPQHF. This chain joins TRBV27 and TRBJ1-5; D perhaps matches TRBD1 (5 bases). Trimming cost V 4 bases and J 9 bases, with 25 bases left between them. Germline CDR1 MNHEY, CDR2 SMNVEV (reference sequence). The CDR3 is 17 amino acids.